This entry concerns a single TCR beta chain. This clonotype was seen a handful of times. Its antigen is unknown. The record has no base qualities; no much larger clone is one base away. Donors were 35 to 40 systemically healthy Caucasian individuals from Russia aged roughly 6 to 100 years. Ten milliliters of peripheral blood were drawn from each donor into EDTA-treated Vacutainer tubes. Ficoll-Paque density-gradient centrifugation was used to isolate PBMCs, with at least 6.5 million obtained per sample. Trizol reagent was used to extract total RNA from PBMCs, with at least 5.5 micrograms per sample. Naive CD45RAhigh/CD27high T cell percentages were measured by flow cytometry on a PBMC aliquot from every donor. The data stem from a study of blood T cells in healthy people across ages (dated by TCRdb to between 2014 and 2017). As for the study more broadly: In model experiments, template switching captured about one uniquely barcoded TCR beta cDNA molecule for every two T cells. Two additional independent replicas of 1 million unique cDNA reads from the same blood draw were analyzed for two donors (one aged 18 to 29 and one aged 80 or older). The study measured age-related changes in TCR beta repertoire diversity using deep sequencing normalized with unique cDNA molecular identifiers. To avoid experimental bias, donors of different ages were spread randomly across the sequencing lanes. The donors were divided into four age groups: young (average about 16 years), middle-aged (roughly 42), aged (around 59) and long-lived (about 79).

The junction shows trimming of 4 bases on V and 4 bases on J, plus 13 bases between the germline ends. The CDR3 has 14 amino acids, counting the end cysteine and phenylalanine. Just CDR3 DNA is preserved here, 42 bases in frame from base 1. CDR1 SGHRS and CDR2 YFSETQ are derived from the germline V gene. Receptor amplification or capture employed 5' RACE. Sequencing took place on an Illumina HiSeq 2500. A second PCR of about 6 to 12 cycles was performed with a sample-barcoded 5' primer and a J-beta primer mix. A template-switch 5' adaptor carrying 12 random nucleotides introduced a unique molecular identifier onto each TCR beta cDNA molecule. Each sample yielded at least 2.5 million CDR3-containing paired-end reads. All of the RNA was converted into first-strand cDNA using the Mint cDNA synthesis kit, with a TRBC-specific oligonucleotide serving as the primer. All cDNA was treated with uracil-DNA glycosylase and then went through a first 18-cycle PCR with the universal primers M1SS and BC2_uni_R. The study's processing was this. For normalization, 1 million high-quality reads were randomly selected from each sample, with every read carrying a distinct molecular identifier. Instead of being binned into consensus sequences, reads that shared molecular identifiers were thrown out. MiTCR, with a Q25 quality threshold and the strictest error-elimination algorithm, was used for CDR3 identification, clonotype clustering and error correction. A nonparametric unseen species model using Euler transformation provided a lower-bound estimate of total TCR beta diversity. The public reads were run again by TCRdb, first through fastp at Q25 and then through MiXCR, and only productive beta chains were kept. Merged by CDR3 protein, the rows form single entries marked with the most common genes and DNA. The V and J calls follow TCRdb's processing rather than the paper's. Across this sample there are 1.2 million to 1.5 million distinct CDR3 sequences, with about 43% seen only once. 6.5% to 10% of the sample is held by the ten biggest clonotypes.

The full study reports these points: Compared with the aged group, the long-lived group had more naive CD4+ T cells, fewer expanded clones and increased TCR diversity, suggesting age selection. Donor CMV infection status was unknown, potentially confounding age-related changes in expanded clonotypes. Since profiling was done on bulk unsorted PBMCs, naive and antigen-experienced compartments could not be conclusively compared. Observed TCR beta diversity correlated strongly with the percentage of naive T cells measured by flow cytometry. As age increased, observed TCR beta diversity per million T cells dropped in a roughly linear way, and a significant reduction was already evident by age around 41. Estimates of total diversity based on one million sequenced T cells were regarded as lower bounds and as underestimates.

The sequencing sample was made of blood. This clonotype originated in a woman aged 18-35 years in good health. The rearrangement combines TRBV5-1 with TRBJ2-3; the D gene is perhaps TRBD2, on 7 matching bases. The CDR3 region: CASSRPGGADTQYF. At the DNA level, the sequence is TGCGCCAGCAGCCGCCCGGGGGGCGCAGATACGCAGTATTTT.